The rows below give T cell receptor beta chains drawn from one sample of a study of CD8+CD57+ T cells in acquired aplastic anemia. TCRdb reprocessed the reads via MiXCR and lists one record per CDR3 protein. This sample has about 190,000 distinct CDR3 sequences, with roughly 56% found just once. Sequenced: sorted CD4+, CD8+, or CD8+CD57+ T cells (not recorded which) from PBMCs. The receptor source for this set is a human donor in good health, serving as a control. The CDR3 runs from the conserved cysteine through the conserved F or W. The D gene is left open where the match is weak. Some rows mark clone size as missing; the rest say once, few, many or name a class of expanded clone.

TRBV7-9	TRBJ2-7	few	.	CASSTMAVVREQYF	TGTGCCAGCAGTACGATGGCCGTGGTGCGTGAGCAGTACTTC
TRBV10-3	TRBJ2-7	.	.	CASTRGVKDIRNEQYF	TGTGCCAGCACCCGAGGGGTTAAGGACATAAGGAATGAGCAGTACTTC
TRBV28	TRBJ1-4	.	TRBD1	CASSWSGTGANEKLFF	TGTGCCAGCAGTTGGTCCGGGACAGGGGCTAATGAAAAACTGTTTTTT
TRBV24-1	TRBJ1-5	.	.	CATSDETGGPQHF	TGTGCCACCAGTGATGAGACGGGGGGGCCCCAGCATTTT
TRBV5-1	TRBJ1-1	.	.	CASSFQPIGTAREGTEAFF	TGCGCCAGCAGCTTTCAGCCGATCGGGACTGCGAGGGAGGGGACTGAAGCTTTCTTT
TRBV19	TRBJ1-1	many	.	CASSMVQGKNTEAFF	TGTGCCAGTAGTATGGTCCAGGGCAAGAACACTGAAGCTTTCTTT
TRBV30	TRBJ2-3	many	.	CAWSVRSDTQYF	TGTGCCTGGAGTGTAAGGTCAGATACGCAGTATTTT
TRBV19	TRBJ2-1	many	TRBD2	CASRGLGVNEQFF	TGTGCCAGTAGGGGACTAGGGGTCAATGAGCAGTTCTTC
TRBV20-1	TRBJ2-1	.	TRBD2	CSARDEGGGAGEQFF	TGCAGTGCTAGAGATGAAGGCGGGGGGGCTGGTGAGCAGTTCTTC
TRBV18	TRBJ2-7	few	.	CASSLLDRVGEQYF	TGTGCCAGCTCACTTCTGGACCGAGTGGGGGAGCAGTACTTC
TRBV19	TRBJ2-7	.	TRBD2	CASSGGLVYEQYF	TGTGCCAGCAGCGGGGGACTAGTCTACGAGCAGTACTTC
TRBV6-6	TRBJ1-1	.	.	CASSYEAYRGWTEAFF	TGTGCCAGCAGTTACGAGGCCTACCGGGGATGGACTGAAGCTTTCTTT
TRBV10-3	TRBJ2-1	.	.	CASSGDSYNEQFF	TGTGCCAGCAGTGGGGACTCCTACAATGAGCAGTTCTTC
TRBV7-9	TRBJ2-3	few	TRBD1	CASSLQTGVSTDTQYF	TGTGCCAGCAGCTTACAGACAGGGGTTAGCACAGATACGCAGTATTTT
TRBV2	TRBJ1-2	.	.	CASSRVAVSRGYTF	TGTGCCAGCAGCCGCGTAGCGGTATCCAGAGGCTACACCTTC
TRBV10-3	TRBJ1-2	few	.	CAISDATGPTNYGYTF	TGTGCCATCAGTGATGCGACAGGCCCTACTAACTATGGCTACACCTTC
TRBV7-9	TRBJ2-7	once	TRBD2	CASSRPVAGGLYEQYF	TGTGCCAGCAGCCGACCTGTAGCGGGAGGGTTGTACGAGCAGTACTTC
TRBV12-3/TRBV12-4	TRBJ2-2	many	TRBD2	CASSLRGVNTGELFF	TGTGCCAGCAGTCTACGGGGGGTCAACACCGGGGAGCTGTTTTTT
TRBV20-1	TRBJ1-1	.	.	CSARIRGGTEAFF	TGCAGTGCTCGCATTAGGGGCGGCACTGAAGCTTTCTTT
TRBV9	TRBJ2-7	.	TRBD1	CASSVAAGGYEQYF	TGTGCCAGCAGCGTAGCGGCAGGGGGCTACGAGCAGTACTTC
TRBV24-1	TRBJ1-1	.	.	CATSDEGSWIF	TGTGCCACCAGTGACGAGGGCTCTTGGATCTTT
TRBV6-5	TRBJ2-7	many	.	CASSYSRGGSYEQYF	TGTGCCAGCAGTTATAGTAGAGGGGGGTCATACGAGCAGTACTTC
TRBV24-1	TRBJ1-2	.	TRBD1	CATRDRDSYGYTF	TGTGCCACCAGGGACAGGGATAGCTATGGCTACACCTTC
TRBV19	TRBJ2-1	many	TRBD2	CASSPGLEGWSSYNEQFF	TGTGCCAGTAGCCCGGGACTAGAAGGATGGAGCTCCTACAATGAGCAGTTCTTC
TRBV7-2	TRBJ2-7	.	.	CASSLWASYEQYF	TGTGCCAGCAGCTTATGGGCCTCCTACGAGCAGTACTTC
TRBV12-3/TRBV12-4	TRBJ2-3	few	.	CASSPIVGTDTQYF	TGTGCCAGCAGCCCGATAGTGGGAACAGATACGCAGTATTTT
TRBV25-1	TRBJ1-1	.	.	CASSEDYQGEAFF	TGTGCCAGCAGTGAAGACTACCAGGGTGAAGCTTTCTTT
TRBV12-3/TRBV12-4	TRBJ2-3	many	TRBD2	CASRDTYTLAGGLGTQYF	TGTGCCAGCAGAGATACGTACACTCTAGCGGGGGGGCTCGGTACGCAGTATTTT
TRBV20-1	TRBJ1-2	many	.	CSARDLPGALYGYTF	TGCAGTGCTAGAGATCTCCCAGGGGCGCTTTATGGCTACACCTTC
TRBV7-8	TRBJ2-3	many	TRBD1	CASSLSGRDRDQYF	TGTGCCAGCAGCTTATCTGGCCGGGACAGAGACCAGTATTTT
TRBV19	TRBJ1-1	.	.	CASSSTLSKRGTEAFF	TGTGCCAGTAGCAGTACTCTCAGTAAACGAGGCACTGAAGCCTTCTTT
TRBV4-3	TRBJ2-5	many	.	CASSQLGAEETQYF	TGCGCCAGCAGCCAACTAGGGGCAGAAGAGACCCAGTACTTC
TRBV10-3	TRBJ1-1	.	TRBD1	CATGTGGTEAFF	TGTGCCACCGGGACAGGGGGCACTGAAGCTTTCTTT
TRBV9	TRBJ1-2	.	.	CASSVGIPNYGYTF	TGTGCCAGCAGCGTAGGGATCCCTAACTATGGCTACACCTTC
TRBV15	TRBJ2-5	once	.	CATSRDYPAQPETQYF	TGTGCCACCAGCAGAGATTATCCCGCCCAACCGGAGACCCAGTACTTC
TRBV29-1	TRBJ2-3	.	.	CSEVADSTDTQYF	TGCAGCGAGGTAGCGGACAGCACAGATACGCAGTATTTT
TRBV15	TRBJ1-2	.	.	CATSRVGEMGGYTF	TGTGCCACCAGCAGAGTCGGGGAGATGGGTGGCTACACCTTC
TRBV9	TRBJ1-1	many	.	CASSVAQGLHTEAFF	TGTGCCAGCAGCGTAGCGCAGGGGCTACACACTGAAGCTTTCTTT
TRBV29-1	TRBJ2-3	.	TRBD1	CSVAGQENSTDTQYF	TGCAGCGTTGCCGGACAGGAAAATAGCACAGATACGCAGTATTTT
TRBV10-3	TRBJ2-3	.	.	CVISPGDYDTDTQYF	TGTGTCATCAGTCCAGGAGACTACGACACAGATACGCAGTATTTT
TRBV10-3	TRBJ1-1	.	TRBD1	CASQPGQGQVNTEAFF	TGTGCCAGCCAACCGGGACAGGGCCAGGTGAACACTGAAGCTTTCTTT
TRBV12-3/TRBV12-4	TRBJ2-2	many	.	CASSFPVNTGELFF	TGTGCCAGCAGTTTCCCCGTGAACACCGGGGAGCTGTTTTTT
TRBV4-3	TRBJ1-6	many	.	CASSQGAGGANSPLHF	TGCGCCAGCAGCCAAGGGGCCGGGGGGGCTAATTCACCCCTCCACTTT
TRBV28	TRBJ1-5	.	TRBD1	CASSLVLQGANQPQHF	TGTGCCAGCAGTTTAGTACTCCAGGGGGCCAATCAGCCCCAGCATTTT
TRBV20-1	TRBJ2-6	.	TRBD1	CSARDRWQGAAGANVLTF	TGCAGTGCTAGAGATCGATGGCAGGGGGCAGCTGGGGCCAACGTCCTGACTTTC
TRBV7-3	TRBJ1-5	.	.	CASSLPWTAQHF	TGTGCCAGCAGTTTGCCTTGGACGGCCCAGCATTTT
TRBV5-6	TRBJ1-2	.	.	CASSQRNPTYGYTF	TGTGCCAGCAGCCAACGGAACCCGACCTATGGCTACACCTTC
TRBV5-6	TRBJ2-5	.	.	CAGSSATFQETQYF	TGTGCCGGCAGCTCGGCAACGTTCCAAGAGACCCAGTACTTC
TRBV19	TRBJ2-2	.	TRBD1	CASSLQGAGELFF	TGTGCCAGTAGCTTACAGGGGGCTGGGGAGCTGTTTTTT
TRBV5-1	TRBJ2-1	.	TRBD2	CASSKAGSSYNEQFF	TGCGCCAGCTCTAAAGCGGGGAGCTCCTACAATGAGCAGTTCTTC
TRBV15	TRBJ2-5	.	.	CATSRGRETQYF	TGTGCCACCAGCAGAGGTAGAGAGACCCAGTACTTC
TRBV2	TRBJ1-2	.	TRBD1	CASALDKGGYYGYTF	TGTGCCAGCGCGCTCGATAAAGGGGGCTACTATGGCTACACCTTC
TRBV25-1	TRBJ2-1	.	.	CASSARFYNEQFF	TGTGCCAGCAGTGCAAGATTTTACAATGAGCAGTTCTTC
TRBV20-1	TRBJ2-7	.	TRBD2	CSASTAGRTYEQYF	TGCAGTGCTAGCACAGCGGGGCGTACCTACGAGCAGTACTTC
TRBV2	TRBJ1-1	.	.	CASTDTSGTEAFF	TGTGCCAGCACCGACACCTCCGGGACTGAAGCTTTCTTT
TRBV29-1	TRBJ1-1	many	.	CSVPRPGRDTEAFF	TGCAGCGTACCAAGGCCGGGACGGGACACTGAAGCTTTCTTT
TRBV7-2	TRBJ1-1	many	TRBD1	CASSLVGQTNTEAFF	TGTGCCAGCAGCTTAGTGGGACAGACGAACACTGAAGCTTTCTTT
TRBV9	TRBJ1-6	.	.	CASSVARDNSPLHF	TGTGCCAGCAGCGTAGCTCGGGACAATTCACCCCTCCACTTT
TRBV30	TRBJ2-7	.	.	CAWSGTYEQYF	TGTGCCTGGAGTGGGACCTACGAGCAGTACTTC
TRBV7-9	TRBJ2-7	.	.	CASSPSSSSYEQYF	TGTGCCAGCAGCCCCTCGAGTAGCTCCTACGAGCAGTACTTC